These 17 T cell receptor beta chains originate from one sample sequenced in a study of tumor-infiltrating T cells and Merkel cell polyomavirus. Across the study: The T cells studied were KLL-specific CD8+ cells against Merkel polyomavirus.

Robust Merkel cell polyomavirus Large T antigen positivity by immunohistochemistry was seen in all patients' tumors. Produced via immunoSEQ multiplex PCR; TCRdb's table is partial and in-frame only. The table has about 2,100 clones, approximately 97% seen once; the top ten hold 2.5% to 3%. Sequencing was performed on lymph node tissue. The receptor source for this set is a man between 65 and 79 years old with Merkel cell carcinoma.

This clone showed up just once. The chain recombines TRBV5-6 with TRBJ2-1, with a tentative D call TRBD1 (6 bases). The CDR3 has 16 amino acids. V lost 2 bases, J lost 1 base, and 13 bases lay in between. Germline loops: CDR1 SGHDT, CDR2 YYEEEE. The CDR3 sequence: CASSFWGQTSYNEQFF. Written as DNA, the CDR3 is TGTGCCAGCAGCTTCTGGGGGCAGACGTCCTACAATGAGCAGTTCTTC.

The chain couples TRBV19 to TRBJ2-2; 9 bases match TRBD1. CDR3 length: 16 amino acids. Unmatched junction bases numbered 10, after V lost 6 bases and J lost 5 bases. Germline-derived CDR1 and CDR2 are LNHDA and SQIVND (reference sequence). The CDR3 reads CASRPTGGAGTGELFF. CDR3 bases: TGTGCCAGTAGACCCACAGGGGGCGCGGGTACCGGGGAGCTGTTTTTT.

The CDR3 coding sequence is TGTGCCATCAGTTCGGGACTAGCGGGAGTCAACGAGCAGTACGTC. Translation gives CAISSGLAGVNEQYV. V is TRBV10-3 and J is TRBJ2-7; 14 positions agree with TRBD2. Germline-derived CDR1 and CDR2 are ENHRY and SYGVKD. The CDR3 is 15 residues long. Trimming took 5 bases from V and 5 from J; bases not matched to a gene: 5.

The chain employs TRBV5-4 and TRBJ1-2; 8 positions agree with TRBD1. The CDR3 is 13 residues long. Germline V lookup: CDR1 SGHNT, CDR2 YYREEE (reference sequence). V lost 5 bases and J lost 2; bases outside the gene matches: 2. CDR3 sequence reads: CASSRDRNYGYTF. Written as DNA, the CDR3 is TGTGCCAGCAGTCGGGACAGGAACTATGGCTACACCTTC.

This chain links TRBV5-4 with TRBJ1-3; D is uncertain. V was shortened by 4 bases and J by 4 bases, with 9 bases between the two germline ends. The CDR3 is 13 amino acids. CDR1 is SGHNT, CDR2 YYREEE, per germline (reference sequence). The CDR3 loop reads CASSVDIGNTIYF. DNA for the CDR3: TGTGCCAGCAGCGTGGATATAGGAAACACCATATATTTT.

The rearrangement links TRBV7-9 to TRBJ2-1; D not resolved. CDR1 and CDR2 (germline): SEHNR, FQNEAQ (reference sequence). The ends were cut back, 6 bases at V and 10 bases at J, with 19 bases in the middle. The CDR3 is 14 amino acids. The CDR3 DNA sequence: TGTGCCAGCAGATCAACTCCGTACCCTTCCGAGCAGTTCTTC. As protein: CASRSTPYPSEQFF.

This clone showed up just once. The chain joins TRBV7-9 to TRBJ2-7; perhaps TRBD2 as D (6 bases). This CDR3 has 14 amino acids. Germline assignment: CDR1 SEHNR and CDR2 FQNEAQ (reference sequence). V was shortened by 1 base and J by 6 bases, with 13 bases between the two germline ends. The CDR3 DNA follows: TGTGCCAGCAGCTTAGGCGGGGCAGAGCCCGAGCAGTACTTC. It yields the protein CASSLGGAEPEQYF. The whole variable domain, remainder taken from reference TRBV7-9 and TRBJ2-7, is DTGVSQNPRHKITKRGQNVTFRCDPISEHNRLYWYRQTLGQGPEFLTYFQNEAQLEKSRLLSDRFSAERPKGSFSTLEIQRTEQGDSAMYLCASSLGGAEPEQYFGPGTRLTVT.

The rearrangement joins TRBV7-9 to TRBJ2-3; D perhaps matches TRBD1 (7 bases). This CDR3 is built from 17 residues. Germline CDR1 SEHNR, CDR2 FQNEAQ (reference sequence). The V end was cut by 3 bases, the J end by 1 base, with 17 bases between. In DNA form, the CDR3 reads TGTGCCAGCAGCTTCAGGGGGGACGGGAGAGGCACAGATACGCAGTATTTT. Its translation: CASSFRGDGRGTDTQYF.

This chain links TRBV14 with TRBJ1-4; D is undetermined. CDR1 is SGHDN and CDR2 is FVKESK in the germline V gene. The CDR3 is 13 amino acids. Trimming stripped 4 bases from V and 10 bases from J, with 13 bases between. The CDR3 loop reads CASSPRTEGKLFF. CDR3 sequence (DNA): TGTGCCAGCAGCCCTCGGACCGAGGGAAAACTGTTTTTT.

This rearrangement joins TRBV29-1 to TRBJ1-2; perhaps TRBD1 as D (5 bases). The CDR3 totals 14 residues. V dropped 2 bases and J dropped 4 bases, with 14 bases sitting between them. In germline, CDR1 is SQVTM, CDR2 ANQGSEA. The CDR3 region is CSVEKGNTGYGYTF. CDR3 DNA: TGCAGCGTTGAAAAGGGGAACACAGGCTATGGCTACACCTTC.

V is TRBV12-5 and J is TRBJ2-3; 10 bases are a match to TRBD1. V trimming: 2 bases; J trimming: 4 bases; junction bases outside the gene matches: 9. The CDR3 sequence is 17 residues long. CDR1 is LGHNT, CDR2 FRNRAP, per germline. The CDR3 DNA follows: TGTGCTAGTGGTTTGTGGTCCGGGACAGGGGTTTCAGATACGCAGTATTTT. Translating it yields CASGLWSGTGVSDTQYF.

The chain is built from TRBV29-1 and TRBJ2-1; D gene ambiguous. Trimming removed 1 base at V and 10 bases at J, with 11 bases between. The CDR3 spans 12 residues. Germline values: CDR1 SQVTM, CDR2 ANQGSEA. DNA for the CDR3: TGCAGCGTTGAAGTCAAAGCATACGAGCAGTTCTTC. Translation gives CSVEVKAYEQFF.

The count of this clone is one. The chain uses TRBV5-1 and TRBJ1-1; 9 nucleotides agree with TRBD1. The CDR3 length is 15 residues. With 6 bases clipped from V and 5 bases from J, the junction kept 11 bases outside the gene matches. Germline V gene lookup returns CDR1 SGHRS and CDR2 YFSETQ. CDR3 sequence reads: CASTSQPGQGTEAFF. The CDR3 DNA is TGCGCCAGCACGTCTCAGCCGGGACAGGGAACTGAAGCTTTCTTT.

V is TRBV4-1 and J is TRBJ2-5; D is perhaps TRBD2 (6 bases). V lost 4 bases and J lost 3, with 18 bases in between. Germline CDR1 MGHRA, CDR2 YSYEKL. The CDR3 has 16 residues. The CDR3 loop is CASSLRLTWREETQYF. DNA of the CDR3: TGCGCCAGCAGCCTCCGTTTAACGTGGAGGGAAGAGACCCAGTACTTC.

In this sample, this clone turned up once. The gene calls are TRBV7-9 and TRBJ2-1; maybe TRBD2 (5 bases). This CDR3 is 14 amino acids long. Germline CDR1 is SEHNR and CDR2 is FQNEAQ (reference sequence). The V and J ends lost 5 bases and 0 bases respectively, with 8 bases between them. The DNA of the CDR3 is TGTGCCAGCAGCCGGAGGAGCTCCTACAATGAGCAGTTCTTC. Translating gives CASSRRSSYNEQFF.

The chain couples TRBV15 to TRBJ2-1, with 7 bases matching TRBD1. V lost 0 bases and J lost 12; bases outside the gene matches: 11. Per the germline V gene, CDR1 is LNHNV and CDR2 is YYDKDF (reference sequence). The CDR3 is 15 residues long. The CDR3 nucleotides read TGTGCCACCAGCAGAGATCGTAAGGACAGGAGTCCGCAGTTCTTC. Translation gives CATSRDRKDRSPQFF.

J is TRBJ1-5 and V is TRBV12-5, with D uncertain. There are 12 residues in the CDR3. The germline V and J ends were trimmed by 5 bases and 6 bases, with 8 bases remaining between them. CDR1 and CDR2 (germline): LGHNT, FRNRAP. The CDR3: CASGGPAQPQHF. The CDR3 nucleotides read TGTGCTAGTGGTGGCCCCGCTCAGCCCCAGCATTTT.